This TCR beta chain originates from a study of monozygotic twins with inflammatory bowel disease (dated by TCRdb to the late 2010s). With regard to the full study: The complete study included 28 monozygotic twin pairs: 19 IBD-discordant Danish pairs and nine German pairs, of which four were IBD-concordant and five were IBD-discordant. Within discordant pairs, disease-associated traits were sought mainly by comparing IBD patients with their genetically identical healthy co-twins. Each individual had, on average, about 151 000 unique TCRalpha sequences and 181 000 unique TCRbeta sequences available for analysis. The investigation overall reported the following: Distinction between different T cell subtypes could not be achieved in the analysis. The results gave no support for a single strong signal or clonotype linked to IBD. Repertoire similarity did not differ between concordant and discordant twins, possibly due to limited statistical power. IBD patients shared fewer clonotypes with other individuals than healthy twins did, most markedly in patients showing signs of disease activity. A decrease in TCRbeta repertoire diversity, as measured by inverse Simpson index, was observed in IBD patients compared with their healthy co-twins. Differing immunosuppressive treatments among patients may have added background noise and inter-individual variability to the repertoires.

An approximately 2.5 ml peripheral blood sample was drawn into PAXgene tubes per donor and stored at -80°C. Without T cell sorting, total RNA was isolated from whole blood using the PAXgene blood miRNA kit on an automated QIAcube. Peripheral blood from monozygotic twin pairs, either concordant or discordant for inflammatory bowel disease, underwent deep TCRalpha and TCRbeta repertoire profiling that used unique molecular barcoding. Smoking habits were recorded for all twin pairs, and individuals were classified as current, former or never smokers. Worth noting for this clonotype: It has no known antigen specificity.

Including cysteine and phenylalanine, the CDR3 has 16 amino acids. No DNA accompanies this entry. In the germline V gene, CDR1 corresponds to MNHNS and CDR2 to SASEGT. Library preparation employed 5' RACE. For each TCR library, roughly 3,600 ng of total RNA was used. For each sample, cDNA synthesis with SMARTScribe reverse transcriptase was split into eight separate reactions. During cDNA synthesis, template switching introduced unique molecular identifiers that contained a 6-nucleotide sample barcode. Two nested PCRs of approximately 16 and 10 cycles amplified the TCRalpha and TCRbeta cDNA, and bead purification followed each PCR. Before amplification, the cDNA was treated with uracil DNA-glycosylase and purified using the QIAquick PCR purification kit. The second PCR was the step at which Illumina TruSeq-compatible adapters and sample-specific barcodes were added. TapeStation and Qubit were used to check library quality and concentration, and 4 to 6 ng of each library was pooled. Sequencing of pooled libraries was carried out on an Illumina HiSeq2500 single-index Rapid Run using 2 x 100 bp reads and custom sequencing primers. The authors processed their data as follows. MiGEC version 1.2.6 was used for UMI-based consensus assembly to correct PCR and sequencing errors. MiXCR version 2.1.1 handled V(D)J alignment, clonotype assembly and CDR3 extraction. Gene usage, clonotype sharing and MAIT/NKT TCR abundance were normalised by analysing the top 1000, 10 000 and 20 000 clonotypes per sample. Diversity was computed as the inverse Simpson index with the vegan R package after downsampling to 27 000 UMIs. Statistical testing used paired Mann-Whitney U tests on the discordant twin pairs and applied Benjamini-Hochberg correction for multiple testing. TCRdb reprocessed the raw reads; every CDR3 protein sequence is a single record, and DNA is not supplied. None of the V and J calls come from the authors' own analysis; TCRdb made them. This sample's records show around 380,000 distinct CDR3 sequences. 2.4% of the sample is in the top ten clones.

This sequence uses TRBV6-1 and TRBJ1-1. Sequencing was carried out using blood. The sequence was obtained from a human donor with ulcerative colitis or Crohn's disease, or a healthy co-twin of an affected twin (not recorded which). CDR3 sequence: CASSAPSKGLNTEAFF.